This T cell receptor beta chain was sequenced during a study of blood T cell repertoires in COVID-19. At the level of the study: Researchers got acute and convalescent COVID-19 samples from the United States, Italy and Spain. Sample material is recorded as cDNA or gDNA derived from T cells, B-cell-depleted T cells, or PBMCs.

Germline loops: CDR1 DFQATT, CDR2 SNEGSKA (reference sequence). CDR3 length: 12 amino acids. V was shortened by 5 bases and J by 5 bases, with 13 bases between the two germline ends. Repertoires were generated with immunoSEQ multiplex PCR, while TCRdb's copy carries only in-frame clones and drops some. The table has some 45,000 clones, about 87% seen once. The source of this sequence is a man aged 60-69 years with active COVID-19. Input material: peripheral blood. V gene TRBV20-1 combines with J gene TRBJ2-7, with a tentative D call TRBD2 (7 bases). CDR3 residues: CSAGGGGHEQYF. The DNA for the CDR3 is TGCAGTGCTGGTGGGGGGGGCCACGAGCAGTACTTC.